This T cell receptor (beta chain) is drawn from a study of cytomegalovirus exposure and HLA in healthy donors. About this clone itself: Its target is not known.

In the PCR, 60 Vbeta and 13 Jbeta primers were used. TCRdb keeps only in-frame clones here, not all; method: immunoSEQ multiplex PCR. The data show about 120,000 clones, with less than 85% seen just once and roughly 20% held by the top ten. General study results and limits: TCR beta V segments were, for the most part, productive about 87% or about 30% of the time in an earlier analysis. There were a few CMV-associated chains whose specificity for CMV antigens was confirmed in vitro.

This sequence originates from a man aged 18 to 30 in good health and CMV-seropositive. Material for sequencing was PBMCs.

The CDR3 region has the DNA TGTGCCAGCAGTTCCTCAGGGTACCAGCCCCAGCATTTT. This codes for CASSSSGYQPQHF. The rearrangement joins TRBV27 to TRBJ1-5, with D possibly TRBD1 on 5 matching bases. CDR3 length: 13 residues. Per germline, CDR1 MNHEY and CDR2 SMNVEV (reference sequence). The V end lost 4 bases, the J end lost 7 bases, and 11 bases lay between the germline ends.